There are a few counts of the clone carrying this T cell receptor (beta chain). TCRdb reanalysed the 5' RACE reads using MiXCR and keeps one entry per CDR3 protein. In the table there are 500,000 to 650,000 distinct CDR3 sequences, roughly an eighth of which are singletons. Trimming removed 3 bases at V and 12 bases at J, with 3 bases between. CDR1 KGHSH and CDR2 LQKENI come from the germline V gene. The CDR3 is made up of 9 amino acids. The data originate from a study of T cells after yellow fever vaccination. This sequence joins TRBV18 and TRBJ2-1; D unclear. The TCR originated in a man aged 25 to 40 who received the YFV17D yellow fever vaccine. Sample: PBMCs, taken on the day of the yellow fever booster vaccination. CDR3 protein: CASSPGQFF. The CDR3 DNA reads TGTGCCAGCTCACCGGGGCAGTTCTTC.